This TCR beta chain was sequenced in a study of blood T cell repertoires in COVID-19. Study in general: The samples span acute and convalescent COVID-19 from the United States, Italy and Spain. PBMCs, B-cell-depleted T cells, or T cells provided the cDNA or gDNA that made up the material.

The CDR3 is made up of 15 amino acids. The V and J ends lost 7 bases and 7 bases, in that order; junction bases with no gene match: 11. In germline, CDR1 is MNHEY, CDR2 SMNVEV (reference sequence). As originally analysed: By means of reference gene primer amplification, nucleated cell counts were estimated. Sequenced by immunoSEQ multiplex PCR; TCRdb stores in-frame clones only, minus some. Clonal size and the V and J genes are those of that table, whereas D and trimming came from the DNA. The sample contains 9,500 to 12,000 clones, around nine tenths of which appear only once. The sample consisted of peripheral blood. This chain uses TRBV27 with TRBJ2-1; 9 bases fit TRBD2. This TCR was sampled from a human donor in a cohort sampled during active COVID-19. CDR3 loop: CASTPHGTSLNEQFF. As DNA, the CDR3 is TGTGCCAGCACTCCACACGGGACTAGCTTAAATGAGCAGTTCTTC.